The 13 T cell receptor beta chains below come from one sample, sequenced in a study of T cell changes during pregnancy in multiple sclerosis. Only in-frame clones appear in the TCRdb table, and some are missing; sequencing was by immunoSEQ multiplex PCR. The data show fewer than 55,000 clones, approximately 92% seen once. Sequencing was carried out using peripheral blood. Every receptor here comes from a female donor with multiple sclerosis, enrolled in a pregnancy study.

The V gene is TRBV30, the J gene TRBJ1-5; weak D call: TRBD1 (5 bases). The CDR3 is 14 amino acids. The germline V gene encodes CDR1 GTSNPN and CDR2 SVGIG (reference sequence). Trimming took 5 bases from V and 7 from J, leaving 18 bases between them. CDR3 nucleotide sequence: TGTGCCTGGTCTCCCGGCGGGGGAACCCAGCCCCAGCATTTT. Its translation is CAWSPGGGTQPQHF.

This chain links TRBV28 with TRBJ1-5, with a possible D match to TRBD1 (5 bases). The ends were cut back, 4 bases at V and 7 bases at J, with 14 bases in the middle. Germline V gives CDR1 MDHEN, CDR2 SYDVKM. This CDR3 is 14 amino acids long. The CDR3, as DNA: TGTGCCAGCAGTTCAGGGCAAGCAGTGCAGCCCCAGCATTTT. Residues: CASSSGQAVQPQHF.

The rearrangement links TRBV11-2 to TRBJ2-2, with TRBD1 identical over 7 bases. The CDR3 extends over 18 amino acids. With V trimmed by 7 bases and J by 6 bases, 20 bases remained unmatched. Per germline, CDR1 SGHAT and CDR2 FQNNGV. DNA for the CDR3: TGTGCCAGCAACCTGGGACAGTTGAACCTCCTTTTCCCCGGGGAGCTGTTTTTT. This encodes CASNLGQLNLLFPGELFF. The whole variable domain, remainder taken from reference TRBV11-2 and TRBJ2-2, is EAGVAQSPRYKIIEKRQSVAFWCNPISGHATLYWYQQILGQGPKLLIQFQNNGVVDDSQLPKDRFSAERLKGVDSTLKIQPAKLEDSAVYLCASNLGQLNLLFPGELFFGEGSRLTVL.

The J gene is TRBJ1-1, the V gene TRBV18, with unresolved D. The CDR3 extends over 14 amino acids. V was pared by 1 base and J by 4 bases, with 10 bases between. The germline V gene encodes CDR1 KGHSH and CDR2 LQKENI. Here the CDR3 DNA reads TGTGCCAGCTCACCACAGACCCCCAGCACTGAAGCTTTCTTT. It yields the protein CASSPQTPSTEAFF.

The chain couples TRBV30 to TRBJ1-1; no clear D gene. The germline gives CDR1 GTSNPN, CDR2 SVGIG (reference sequence). Trimming took off 4 bases at V and 0 bases at J, with 9 bases between the two ends. There are 13 residues in the CDR3. The CDR3 loop is CAWTNGMNTEAFF. The CDR3 DNA reads TGTGCCTGGACGAACGGTATGAACACTGAAGCTTTCTTT. The entire variable domain, with the rest obtained from reference TRBV30 and TRBJ1-1, is as follows: SQTIHQWPATLVQPVGSPLSLECTVEGTSNPNLYWYRQAAGRGLQLLFYSVGIGQISSEVPQNLSASRPQDRQFILSSKKLLLSDSGFYLCAWTNGMNTEAFFGQGTRLTVV.

The chain carries TRBV18 and TRBJ1-3; D remains ambiguous. The germline CDR1 and CDR2 sequences are KGHSH and LQKENI. Trimming stripped 3 bases from V and 4 bases from J, with 16 bases between. CDR3 size: 16 residues. CDR3 in DNA: TGTGCCAGCTCACCCCAAGAAGTAGGAAACGGAAACACCATATATTTT. The encoded protein is CASSPQEVGNGNTIYF.

V and J are TRBV6-1 and TRBJ1-2; D gene unclear. Trimming took off 1 base at V and 0 bases at J, with 15 bases between the two ends. The CDR3 runs to 17 residues. Germline loops: CDR1 MNHNS, CDR2 SASEGT. CDR3 in amino acids: CASSEVGPGVTNYGYTF. As DNA, the CDR3 is TGTGCCAGCAGTGAAGTCGGTCCAGGAGTTACTAACTATGGCTACACCTTC.

V gene TRBV29-1 combines with J gene TRBJ2-3; TRBD2 aligns across 9 bases. Germline V gene sequence: CDR1 SQVTM, CDR2 ANQGSEA. After removal of 3 bases from V and 3 bases from J, the junction contained 4 bases not matched to a gene. This CDR3 is 14 amino acids long. The CDR3 reads CSVDSSGSTDTQYF. CDR3 sequence (DNA): TGCAGCGTTGATAGTAGCGGGAGTACAGATACGCAGTATTTT.

This chain connects TRBV5-1 to TRBJ1-1; D not resolved. Germline CDR1 is SGHRS and CDR2 is YFSETQ. Trimming shortened V by 1 base and J by 2 bases, and 12 bases separated the two germline ends. CDR3 length equals 15 residues. DNA for the CDR3: TGCGCCAGCAGCTTGTTCATGTTGAGCAACACTGAAGCTTTCTTT. It codes for CASSLFMLSNTEAFF.

The chain employs TRBV18 and TRBJ2-7; 14 bases map to TRBD2. Germline V gene sequence: CDR1 KGHSH, CDR2 LQKENI. This CDR3 is 14 amino acids long. The V and J ends lost 3 bases and 8 bases, in that order; junction bases with no gene match: 3. CDR3 loop: CASSPGTSGSKQYF. In DNA, the CDR3 is TGTGCCAGCTCACCGGGGACTAGCGGGAGCAAGCAGTACTTC.

A note on this clone: Other DNA sequences in the sample encode the same CDR3. V is TRBV6-1 and J is TRBJ2-7, with 12 bases lining up with TRBD2. Trimming at V came to 9 bases and at J to 6 bases, leaving 6 bases not matched to a gene. Germline assignment: CDR1 MNHNS and CDR2 SASEGT. The CDR3 length is 13 residues. The CDR3, as DNA: TGTGCCAGTCTGACTAGCGGGAGAGGCGAGCAGTACTTC. Translated: CASLTSGRGEQYF.

The chain has TRBV4-2 and TRBJ2-7; TRBD2 matches 16 bases. The germline V gene has CDR1 LGHNA and CDR2 YNFKEQ. The CDR3 totals 18 residues. After removal of 4 bases from V and 4 bases from J, the junction contained 10 bases not matched to a gene. The CDR3: CASSPGTSGRAVGYEQYF. The CDR3 DNA is TGTGCCAGCAGCCCAGGGACTAGCGGGAGGGCCGTCGGTTACGAGCAGTACTTC.

This chain connects TRBV19 to TRBJ1-2; 8 bases fit TRBD1. The germline V gene encodes CDR1 LNHDA and CDR2 SQIVND (reference sequence). This CDR3 is 13 amino acids long. V trimming: 6 bases; J trimming: 4 bases; junction bases outside the gene matches: 4. CDR3 sequence reads: CASSSDRAYGYTF. In DNA form, the CDR3 reads TGTGCCAGTAGCTCGGACAGGGCCTATGGCTACACCTTC.